The next 32 T cell receptor beta chains were all read from a single sample in a study of blood T cell repertoires in COVID-19. Sequencing used immunoSEQ multiplex PCR; TCRdb keeps in-frame clones, though not all of them. The repertoire holds 100,000 to 150,000 clones, with approximately 80% as singletons. The sequenced sample was peripheral blood. Every receptor here comes from a woman aged 55-70 years with acute or convalescent COVID-19.

The rearrangement links TRBV10-3 to TRBJ1-1; 8 bases map to TRBD1. V was pared by 10 bases and J by 0 bases, with 19 bases of the junction left unmatched. The germline gives CDR1 ENHRY, CDR2 SYGVKD. This CDR3 region has 18 residues. CDR3 loop: CATQREAGTGHMNTEAFF. The CDR3 DNA follows: TGTGCCACCCAGCGGGAGGCCGGGACAGGCCACATGAACACTGAAGCTTTCTTT.

The CDR3 loop is CASSRGDATEAFF. CDR3 coding DNA: TGTGCCAGCAGCAGGGGCGATGCCACTGAAGCTTTCTTT. V gene TRBV9 combines with J gene TRBJ1-1; possibly TRBD1 for D (5 bases). V was shortened by 4 bases and J by 4 bases, with 11 bases between the two germline ends. This CDR3 has 13 residues. Germline CDR1 and CDR2: SGDLS and YYNGEE.

J is TRBJ1-2 and V is TRBV28; TRBD1 agrees at 9 bases. From germline, CDR1 is MDHEN and CDR2 SYDVKM. This CDR3 contains 13 residues. Trimming removed 3 bases from V and 8 bases from J; junction bases left unmatched: 4. The CDR3 spells CASSFQDRGGYTF. The CDR3 DNA sequence: TGTGCCAGCAGTTTCCAGGACAGGGGCGGCTACACCTTC.

This chain joins TRBV27 and TRBJ2-2, with a possible D match to TRBD2 (6 bases). Trimming pared 6 bases from V and 6 bases from J, leaving 17 bases between. The CDR3 is 15 amino acids. The germline CDR1 and CDR2 sequences are MNHEY and SMNVEV (reference sequence). This CDR3 reads CASRRSGVASGELFF. The CDR3 DNA follows: TGTGCCAGCAGGCGCTCGGGAGTGGCTTCCGGGGAGCTGTTTTTT.

The chain links TRBV2 to TRBJ1-5; D gene uncertain. CDR1 SNHLY and CDR2 FYNNEI come from the germline V gene. The CDR3 consists of 13 residues. V was clipped by 11 bases and J by 5 bases, with 16 bases between them. CDR3 coding DNA: TGTGCCCCCCGCGGGGAGGTGGATCAGCCCCAGCATTTT. Amino acids: CAPRGEVDQPQHF.

The V and J genes are TRBV19 and TRBJ1-1; unclear D gene. Deletions cut 3 bases from V and 1 base from J, with 6 bases between. This CDR3 is 13 amino acids long. The germline CDR1 and CDR2 sequences are LNHDA and SQIVND (reference sequence). The CDR3 nucleotides are TGTGCCAGTAGTATTGTTAAGAACACTGAAGCTTTCTTT. Translation: CASSIVKNTEAFF.

The CDR3 loop reads CASSFRDNGNTIYF. The CDR3 region has the DNA TGTGCCAGCAGCTTCCGGGACAATGGAAACACCATATATTTT. V usage is TRBV5-5 and J usage is TRBJ1-3; tentatively, D is TRBD1 (6 bases). The germline V gene has CDR1 SGHKS and CDR2 YYEKEE (reference sequence). This CDR3 contains 14 residues. Trimming took 2 bases from V and 3 from J, leaving 9 bases between them.

The V call is TRBV5-6, the J call TRBJ1-2; tentative D call: TRBD1 (6 bases). The CDR3 has 12 amino acids. Germline V CDR1 and CDR2: SGHDT, YYEEEE. Trimming took 4 bases from V and 8 from J, leaving 12 bases between them. CDR3 sequence (DNA): TGTGCCAGCAGCGGGGGACAATTCGGCTACACCTTC. It yields the protein CASSGGQFGYTF.

As DNA, the CDR3 is TGTGCCAGTAGTATACGGACGGGGGGCACAGATACGCAGTATTTT. As protein: CASSIRTGGTDTQYF. The chain carries TRBV19 and TRBJ2-3, with D possibly TRBD2 on 6 matching bases. V gave up 2 bases and J gave up 1 base, with 10 bases separating them. Germline values: CDR1 LNHDA, CDR2 SQIVND (reference sequence). This CDR3 spans 15 amino acids.

The rearrangement joins TRBV4-2 to TRBJ1-2, with a tentative D call TRBD1 (5 bases). Germline V gene sequence: CDR1 LGHNA, CDR2 YNFKEQ. This CDR3 has 15 amino acids. The ends were cut back, 0 bases at V and 2 bases at J, with 10 bases in the middle. The CDR3 sequence is CASSQDREVNYGYTF. CDR3 sequence (DNA): TGTGCCAGCAGCCAAGACAGGGAGGTGAACTATGGCTACACCTTC.

The chain employs TRBV3-1 (or the pseudogene TRBV3-2) and TRBJ1-3; a weak D match, TRBD1 (5 bases). Trimming took off 4 bases at V and 5 bases at J, with 24 bases between the two ends. There are 18 residues in the CDR3. Germline assignment: CDR1 LGHDT and CDR2 YNNKEL (reference sequence). The DNA for the CDR3 is TGTGCCAGCAGCCTGGGTCCCCTTTGGCAGGGAAAGCGAAACACCATATATTTT. It yields the protein CASSLGPLWQGKRNTIYF.

CDR3 protein: CASTRTSGAQETQYF. The CDR3 nucleotides read TGTGCCAGCACTAGGACTAGCGGCGCCCAAGAGACCCAGTACTTC. The J gene is TRBJ2-5, the V gene TRBV6-5, with 10 bases that match TRBD2. The CDR3 runs to 15 residues. V gave up 7 bases and J gave up 1 base; unmatched junction bases: 6. Germline V gene data show CDR1 as MNHEY and CDR2 as SVGAGI.

The chain carries TRBV4-2 and TRBJ1-4; weak D call: TRBD1 (6 bases). The germline gives CDR1 LGHNA, CDR2 YNFKEQ. With 0 bases removed from V and 7 bases from J, the gap between germline ends came to 15 bases. The CDR3 runs 16 residues. The CDR3 reads CASSQDLGGLTEKLFF. The CDR3 DNA is TGTGCCAGCAGCCAAGATCTTGGGGGCCTGACTGAAAAACTGTTTTTT.

A few counts support this clone. CDR3 sequence: CASSEARASKNIQYF. The CDR3 DNA is TGTGCCAGCAGTGAAGCGAGGGCGTCCAAAAACATTCAGTACTTC. The V call is TRBV2, the J call TRBJ2-4; tentative D call: TRBD2 (5 bases). Trimming shortened V by 0 bases and J by 2 bases, and 8 bases separated the two germline ends. Germline V gene sequence: CDR1 SNHLY, CDR2 FYNNEI. The CDR3 has 15 residues.

The rearrangement joins TRBV30 to TRBJ2-7; 7 nucleotides match TRBD2. Unmatched junction bases numbered 5, after V lost 2 bases and J lost 1 base. The CDR3 sequence is 14 residues long. The germline CDR1 and CDR2 sequences are GTSNPN and SVGIG (reference sequence). The CDR3 DNA sequence: TGTGCCTGGAGTATGCGGGGGAGTTCCTACGAGCAGTACTTC. Translated, it gives CAWSMRGSSYEQYF.

This clone was seen just once. This chain uses TRBV6-5 with TRBJ1-5; D is ambiguous. In germline, CDR1 is MNHEY, CDR2 SVGAGI. CDR3 length: 15 residues. V was trimmed by 4 bases and J by 0 bases, leaving 10 bases between them. CDR3 sequence reads: CASSLEDYSNQPQHF. The CDR3 region has the DNA TGTGCCAGCAGTTTGGAGGATTATAGCAATCAGCCCCAGCATTTT.

V and J are TRBV5-1 and TRBJ1-3; D remains unclear. Germline CDR1 and CDR2: SGHRS and YFSETQ. This CDR3 has 14 amino acids. V lost 3 bases and J 2 bases, leaving 9 bases between the germline ends. CDR3: CASSSLSPGNTIYF. DNA of the CDR3: TGCGCCAGCAGCTCCCTTAGTCCTGGAAACACCATATATTTT.

The chain has TRBV5-1 and TRBJ1-4; D possibly corresponds to TRBD1 (5 bases). The germline gives CDR1 SGHRS, CDR2 YFSETQ. V lost 0 bases and J lost 2, with 8 bases in between. The CDR3 is 15 amino acids. The CDR3 coding sequence is TGCGCCAGCAGCTTGGTGGGGGGGACTAATGAAAAACTGTTTTTT. This gives the protein CASSLVGGTNEKLFF.

The chain is built from TRBV2 and TRBJ1-3, with D perhaps TRBD1 (6 bases). V lost 5 bases to trimming and J lost 3 bases, with 14 bases between them. The CDR3 has 15 amino acids. The germline V gene encodes CDR1 SNHLY and CDR2 FYNNEI. CDR3 amino acids: CASSLQGGSGNTIYF. CDR3 nucleotides: TGTGCCAGCAGTTTACAGGGCGGAAGTGGAAACACCATATATTTT. The full variable domain, in which reference TRBV2 and TRBJ1-3 provide the parts outside the CDR3, is EPEVTQTPSHQVTQMGQEVILRCVPISNHLYFYWYRQILGQKVEFLVSFYNNEISEKSEIFDDQFSVERPDGSNFTLKIRSTKLEDSAMYFCASSLQGGSGNTIYFGEGSWLTVV.

The chain links TRBV18 to TRBJ1-2; maybe TRBD1 (5 bases). CDR3 size: 12 residues. Germline-derived CDR1 and CDR2 are KGHSH and LQKENI. The germline V and J ends were trimmed by 4 bases and 6 bases, with 9 bases remaining between them. The CDR3 is CASSLQGHGYTF. The CDR3 DNA reads as TGTGCCAGCTCACTCCAGGGCCATGGCTACACCTTC.

The rearrangement uses TRBV29-1 and TRBJ1-1; D perhaps matches TRBD1 (6 bases). CDR3 length: 13 amino acids. Trimming cost V 7 bases and J 3 bases, with 15 bases left between them. Germline CDR1 SQVTM, CDR2 ANQGSEA. The CDR3, as DNA: TGCAGCGCCCGGGGGGGCTGGTACACTGAAGCTTTCTTT. Translated: CSARGGWYTEAFF.

The genes are TRBV6-6 and TRBJ2-7, with 7 bases that match TRBD2. There are 13 residues in the CDR3. Trimming cost V 0 bases and J 11 bases; bases outside gene matches: 7. Germline assignment: CDR1 MNHNY and CDR2 SVGAGI (reference sequence). The CDR3 loop reads CASSYSGGTLEYV. Written as DNA, the CDR3 is TGTGCCAGCAGTTACTCCGGGGGGACTTTAGAGTACGTC.

V gene TRBV5-4 combines with J gene TRBJ1-6; 9 bases line up with TRBD1. This CDR3 spans 16 amino acids. Germline V gene sequence: CDR1 SGHNT, CDR2 YYREEE (reference sequence). Trimming took 4 bases from V and 7 from J; bases not matched to a gene: 9. The CDR3 sequence is CASSGAGTGRNSPLHF. In DNA, the CDR3 is TGTGCCAGCAGCGGCGCCGGGACAGGGCGAAATTCACCCCTCCACTTT.

The chain is built from TRBV30 and TRBJ1-2, with D unclear. Per the germline V gene, CDR1 is GTSNPN and CDR2 is SVGIG (reference sequence). V gave up 0 bases and J gave up 7 bases, with 12 bases separating them. The length of the CDR3 is 13 residues. The CDR3 loop is CAWSVPGNSGYTF. Here the CDR3 DNA reads TGTGCCTGGAGTGTTCCGGGGAATAGTGGCTACACCTTC.

This chain joins TRBV29-1 and TRBJ1-3; TRBD1 agrees at 7 bases. This CDR3 contains 14 residues. The germline V gene has CDR1 SQVTM and CDR2 ANQGSEA. Trimming took 6 bases from V and 7 from J; bases not matched to a gene: 12. The CDR3 nucleotides read TGCAGCGTGACTTACAGGGGAAGCTGGAACACCATATATTTT. Amino acid sequence: CSVTYRGSWNTIYF.

For the CDR3, the DNA is TGTGCCAGCAGCCCCCAACCTAGCGGGCTGGGGACGCAGTATTTT. Translated: CASSPQPSGLGTQYF. This chain joins TRBV11-2 and TRBJ2-3; 8 bases line up with TRBD2. The V segment lost 5 bases and the J segment 9 bases; nucleotides outside the gene matches: 13. Germline V gene lookup returns CDR1 SGHAT and CDR2 FQNNGV. The CDR3 has 15 residues.

The chain couples TRBV2 to TRBJ1-6, with TRBD1 as a possible D gene (6 bases). CDR1 and CDR2 from the germline V gene are SNHLY and FYNNEI. The CDR3 has 14 amino acids. V was pared by 4 bases and J by 4 bases, with 8 bases between. The CDR3 DNA follows: TGTGCCAGCAGTGGAGGGGGTTATAATTCACCCCTCCACTTT. Translated: CASSGGGYNSPLHF.

CDR3 loop: CAWSVGGEREKLFF. In DNA, the CDR3 is TGTGCCTGGAGTGTAGGGGGTGAGAGGGAAAAACTGTTTTTT. The chain carries TRBV30 and TRBJ1-4, with TRBD1 as a possible D gene (6 bases). Germline assignment: CDR1 GTSNPN and CDR2 SVGIG (reference sequence). This CDR3 has 14 residues. V shed 0 bases and J shed 8 bases, with 13 bases lying between them.

CDR3 in DNA: TGTGCCAGCAGCGTGCAGGGGGCGTGGGACACTGAAGCTTTCTTT. Translation: CASSVQGAWDTEAFF. The rearrangement links TRBV9 to TRBJ1-1, with 8 bases matching TRBD1. Germline V gene lookup returns CDR1 SGDLS and CDR2 YYNGEE. The CDR3 consists of 15 residues. Trimming took 2 bases from V and 3 from J; bases not matched to a gene: 6.

Concerning this clone: Distinct nucleotide sequences in the sample also encode this CDR3. This sequence joins TRBV4-1 and TRBJ2-3, with unresolved D. The CDR3 extends over 13 amino acids. V was trimmed by 2 bases and J by 1 base, leaving 4 bases between them. CDR1 is MGHRA and CDR2 is YSYEKL in the germline V gene. The CDR3 DNA follows: TGCGCCAGCAGCCAACAGGGCACAGATACGCAGTATTTT. Its translation: CASSQQGTDTQYF.

V and J are TRBV28 and TRBJ2-5, with D maybe TRBD2 (6 bases). The germline V gene encodes CDR1 MDHEN and CDR2 SYDVKM. The CDR3 totals 15 residues. V dropped 6 bases and J dropped 4 bases, with 18 bases sitting between them. The CDR3 is CASSRPGLLGETQYF. The CDR3 region has the DNA TGTGCCAGCAGCCGACCGGGACTTCTAGGAGAGACCCAGTACTTC.

The CDR3 bases are TGTGCCATCAGTGTTGAACAGGGCAGCTCCATGAACACTGAAGCTTTCTTT. The encoded protein is CAISVEQGSSMNTEAFF. The chain combines TRBV10-3 with TRBJ1-1; tentative D call: TRBD1 (6 bases). V was trimmed by 4 bases and J by 0 bases, leaving 18 bases between them. Germline CDR1 and CDR2: ENHRY and SYGVKD. The CDR3 loop spans 17 amino acids.